This TCR beta chain was recorded in a study of blood T cell repertoires in COVID-19. CDR1 and CDR2 (germline): SGHNT, YENEEA. V was clipped by 3 bases and J by 2 bases, with 4 bases between them. CDR3 length equals 12 residues. Participants were aged 18 to 89 years, lived in 24 US areas, and enrolled virtually. Cohorts were assigned according to the clinical history that participants reported. TCRdb's copy holds only in-frame clones and misses some; the assay was immunoSEQ multiplex PCR. The table includes under 150,000 clones, about 80% detected once. Sample: PBMCs or T cells enriched from blood (not recorded which). This TCR was recovered from a man aged 40-50 years with acute COVID-19. V usage is TRBV11-3 and J usage is TRBJ1-1; D gene uncertain. CDR3 region: CASSFTNTEAFF. CDR3 DNA sequence: TGTGCCAGCAGCTTCACTAACACTGAAGCTTTCTTT. Full variable domain (rest looked up from reference TRBV11-3 and TRBJ1-1): EAGVVQSPRYKIIEKKQPVAFWCNPISGHNTLYWYLQNLGQGPELLIRYENEEAVDDSQLPKDRFSAERLKGVDSTLKIQPAELGDSAVYLCASSFTNTEAFFGQGTRLTVV.